This T cell receptor beta chain comes out of a study of cytomegalovirus exposure and HLA in healthy donors. Study outcomes and limitations: In all likelihood, a cluster of highly shared sequence variants was a sequencing artifact.

The CDR3 has 16 amino acids. Germline V gene sequence: CDR1 SQVTM, CDR2 ANQGSEA. Trimming took 1 base from V and 10 from J; bases not matched to a gene: 10. A note on this clone: As yet, its antigen is unknown.

The primer mix had 60 Vbeta and 13 Jbeta primers. TCRdb's table, derived via immunoSEQ multiplex PCR, lists solely in-frame clones and lacks some. The sample has 160,000 or so clones, around 82% seen once. Samples came from healthy bone marrow donors. This TCR came from a man aged 55 to 70 in good health and CMV-seronegative. Input material: PBMCs. V is TRBV29-1 and J is TRBJ2-3; TRBD2 matches 14 bases. The CDR3 region is CSVEGTSGGTIVAQYF. CDR3 sequence (DNA): TGCAGCGTTGAAGGGACTAGCGGGGGGACTATAGTTGCGCAGTATTTT.